This record covers a single T cell receptor (beta chain). Its antigen is currently unknown. Only patients with CD8+CD57+ cell expansion on flow cytometry were chosen for sequencing. Genomic DNA constituted the template upon which TCR beta VDJ and CDR3 profiling was performed. TCRdb ran MiXCR on the reads and lists one entry per CDR3 protein. Of 160,000 or so distinct CDR3 sequences listed, 45% to 55% are singletons. The record originates from a study of CD8+CD57+ T cells in acquired aplastic anemia. Overall study results and limits: Significance was not reached for CD8+ Simpson's diversity between patients and controls.

The V gene end was trimmed by 3 bases and the J gene end by 4 bases; junction bases not matched to a gene: 6. The CDR3 totals 15 residues. Germline V CDR1 and CDR2: MGHDK, SYGVNS. The source of this sequence is a human donor with aplastic anemia. The rearrangement joins TRBV25-1 to TRBJ2-3, with TRBD1 matching 8 bases. The sample taken for sequencing was sorted CD4+, CD8+, or CD8+CD57+ T cells (not recorded which) from PBMCs. CDR3 nucleotides: TGTGCCAGCAGTGACTCTGACAGGGGTGCAGATACGCAGTATTTT. This encodes CASSDSDRGADTQYF. Drawing the rest from reference TRBV25-1 and TRBJ2-3, the complete variable domain is EADIYQTPRYLVIGTGKKITLECSQTMGHDKMYWYQQDPGMELHLIHYSYGVNSTEKGDLSSESTVSRIRTEHFPLTLESARPSHTSQYLCASSDSDRGADTQYFGPGTRLTVL.